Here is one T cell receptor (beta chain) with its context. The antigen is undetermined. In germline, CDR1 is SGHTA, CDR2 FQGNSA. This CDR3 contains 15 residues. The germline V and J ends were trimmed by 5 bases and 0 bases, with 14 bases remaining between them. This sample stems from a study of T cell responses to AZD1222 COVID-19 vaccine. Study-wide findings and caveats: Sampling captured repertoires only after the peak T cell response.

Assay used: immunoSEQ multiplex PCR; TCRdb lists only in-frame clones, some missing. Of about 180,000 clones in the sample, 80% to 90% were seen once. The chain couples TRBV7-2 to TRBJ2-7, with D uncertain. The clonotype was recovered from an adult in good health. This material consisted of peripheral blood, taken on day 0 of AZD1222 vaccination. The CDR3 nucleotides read TGTGCCAGCAGCCCCGGCGGAACGGGCTCCTACGAGCAGTACTTC. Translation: CASSPGGTGSYEQYF.